The 8 T cell receptor beta chains below all came from one sample that was sequenced in a study of control samples from healthy donors and cancer patients. Here immunoSEQ multiplex PCR was the method, and the copy in TCRdb shows in-frame clones only, minus some. There are around 200,000 clones in the sample; roughly 94% occur only once, and approximately 1.4% lies in the top ten. The specimen was blood. All receptors derive from a man in his forties or fifties in good health.

This clone was recorded only once. The CDR3 DNA is TGTGCCAGCAGTGAACAGGGGGAATCCTACGAGCAGTACGTC. Amino acids: CASSEQGESYEQYV. The chain is built from TRBV6-1 and TRBJ2-7, with TRBD1 matching over 7 bases. With V trimmed by 2 bases and J by 1 base, 2 bases remained unmatched. Germline V gene data show CDR1 as MNHNS and CDR2 as SASEGT. The CDR3 runs 14 residues.

The rearrangement uses TRBV27 and TRBJ2-3; D is undetermined. The V gene's germline CDR1 is MNHEY and CDR2 SMNVEV (reference sequence). With 0 bases removed from V and 1 base from J, the gap between germline ends came to 2 bases. This CDR3 spans 13 amino acids. CDR3 sequence reads: CASSLSGTDTQYF. The CDR3 DNA follows: TGTGCCAGCAGTTTATCAGGCACAGATACGCAGTATTTT.

The chain links TRBV5-6 to TRBJ2-1, with 8 bases lining up with TRBD1. Trimming removed 2 bases from V and 5 bases from J; junction bases left unmatched: 6. The CDR3 runs to 15 residues. CDR1 SGHDT and CDR2 YYEEEE come from the germline V gene. The CDR3 is CASSFRTGLNNEQFF. The CDR3 coding sequence is TGTGCCAGCAGCTTTAGGACAGGGCTCAACAATGAGCAGTTCTTC.

The CDR3 loop is CASSFAGAGTSTDTQYF. CDR3 sequence (DNA): TGTGCCAGCAGCTTTGCGGGGGCCGGGACTAGCACAGATACGCAGTATTTT. The chain couples TRBV7-9 to TRBJ2-3, with a weak D call TRBD2 (7 bases). The V and J ends lost 3 bases and 0 bases respectively, with 16 bases between them. The CDR3 is 17 residues long. Germline CDR1 reads SEHNR; CDR2 reads FQNEAQ (reference sequence).

The chain carries TRBV5-1 and TRBJ1-4; D is ambiguous. From germline, CDR1 is SGHRS and CDR2 YFSETQ. The V end was cut by 4 bases, the J end by 3 bases, with 10 bases between. The CDR3 sequence is 14 residues long. The CDR3 DNA reads as TGCGCCAGCAGCGTTGCAGGTTCTAATGAAAAACTGTTTTTT. Its translation: CASSVAGSNEKLFF. Supplemented by reference TRBV5-1 and TRBJ1-4, the full variable domain reads KAGVTQTPRYLIKTRGQQVTLSCSPISGHRSVSWYQQTPGQGLQFLFEYFSETQRNKGNFPGRFSGRQFSNSRSEMNVSTLELGDSALYLCASSVAGSNEKLFFGSGTQLSVL.

This clone was observed a single time. V is TRBV11-2 and J is TRBJ2-5, with D possibly called TRBD1 or TRBD2 (7 bases each). The CDR3 is 16 amino acids. Germline loops: CDR1 SGHAT, CDR2 FQNNGV. V was cut by 1 base and J by 4 bases, with 16 bases left in between. This CDR3 is CASSLGRQGGRETQYF. As DNA, the CDR3 is TGTGCCAGCAGCTTAGGGAGACAGGGAGGGAGAGAGACCCAGTACTTC.

With regard to this clone: This CDR3 is also generated by other DNA sequences in the sample. V and J are TRBV7-3 and TRBJ1-2, with D maybe TRBD1 (6 bases). V was shortened by 3 bases and J by 8 bases, with 13 bases between the two germline ends. Germline CDR1 and CDR2: SGHTA and FQGTGA. This CDR3 contains 13 residues. The CDR3, as DNA: TGTGCCAGCAGCTTTGGAGGGGGGCAGGGCTACACCTTC. Translated, it gives CASSFGGGQGYTF.

This clone came up once. V is TRBV2 and J is TRBJ2-5; D unclear. In germline, CDR1 is SNHLY, CDR2 FYNNEI. V gave up 4 bases and J gave up 2 bases, with 14 bases separating them. This CDR3 has 15 amino acids. The CDR3 here is CASSVNGVTQETQYF. CDR3 bases: TGTGCCAGCAGTGTAAATGGCGTAACGCAAGAGACCCAGTACTTC.